This T cell receptor (beta chain) is from a study of blood T cell repertoires in COVID-19. Study in general: The origin of the acute and convalescent COVID-19 samples was the United States, Italy and Spain. Sample material is recorded as cDNA or gDNA derived from T cells, B-cell-depleted T cells, or PBMCs.

Per the original data handling: Reference gene primer amplification gave nucleated cell count estimates. Sequenced by immunoSEQ multiplex PCR; TCRdb stores in-frame clones only, minus some. The V and J calls and clone size were taken over from that table, and D and trimming were inferred from the DNA. The top ten clones hold under 0.7% of a sample with 170,000 or so clones, approximately 86% of them seen once. The ends were cut back, 5 bases at V and 5 bases at J, with 9 bases in the middle. Germline assignment: CDR1 MNHEY and CDR2 SVGEGT. CDR3 size: 13 residues. Patients of the Seattle cohort, enrolled during active infection, were followed longitudinally.

The receptor's source is a man in his 60s with COVID-19, enrolled during active disease. The sample comprised peripheral blood. V gene TRBV6-2 or TRBV6-3 combines with J gene TRBJ1-4; weak D call: TRBD1 (5 bases). CDR3 protein: CASSHRLNEKLFF. CDR3 nucleotide sequence: TGTGCCAGCAGTCACAGGCTGAATGAAAAACTGTTTTTT.